These T cell receptor beta chains were read from a single sample in a study of neoadjuvant anti-PD-1 for oral cavity cancer. TCRdb's copy holds only in-frame clones and misses some; the assay was immunoSEQ multiplex PCR. Of about 72,000 clones listed, around 84% were seen once; the top ten hold 3% to 3.5%. The sequences come from PBMCs, collected after nivolumab (anti-PD-1) treatment. These receptors were taken from a person aged 35-79 years with oral cavity squamous cell carcinoma. Each CDR3 is given with its conserved first and last residue. Fields, in order: J gene, D gene, clone size, V gene, CDR3 length, CDR3 DNA, CDR3 protein. D genes are given only for firm matches. Size tells how often a clone was seen (once, few, many) or the class of an expanded clone, and some rows leave it out.

J: TRBJ2-3
D: .
size: .
V: TRBV5-6
length: 14
DNA: TGTGCCTCCCGGGAAGGGGTTCTCACAGATACGCAGTATTTT
CDR3: CASREGVLTDTQYF

J: TRBJ1-4
D: .
size: once
V: TRBV6-6
length: 13
DNA: TGTGCCAGCGACATGGGGCTAGGTGAAAAACTGTTTTTT
CDR3: CASDMGLGEKLFF

J: TRBJ2-1
D: TRBD2
size: .
V: TRBV30
length: 15
DNA: TGTGCCTGGAGTGTCGGACTAGCGGGAGGGAATGAGCAGTTCTTC
CDR3: CAWSVGLAGGNEQFF

J: TRBJ2-1
D: .
size: .
V: TRBV4-2
length: 15
DNA: TGTGCCAGCTGTGCCGGGACTGGCCGATTCGATGAGCAGTTCTTC
CDR3: CASCAGTGRFDEQFF

J: TRBJ1-1
D: .
size: .
V: TRBV6-6
length: 14
DNA: TGTGCCAGCAGTTACGGGGTTCAGAACACTGAAGCTTTCTTT
CDR3: CASSYGVQNTEAFF

J: TRBJ2-2
D: TRBD2
size: .
V: TRBV5-1
length: 17
DNA: TGCGCCAGCAGCATAAGGACAGCCGGGACTAGCGTCGGGGAGCTGTTTTTT
CDR3: CASSIRTAGTSVGELFF

J: TRBJ1-2
D: TRBD1
size: .
V: TRBV13
length: 14
DNA: TGTGCCAGCAGCTTTAAACAGGGGGCCAATGGCTACACCTTC
CDR3: CASSFKQGANGYTF

J: TRBJ2-2
D: .
size: .
V: TRBV6-1
length: 14
DNA: TGTGCCAGCAGTCGGACACAGAACACCGGGGAGCTGTTTTTT
CDR3: CASSRTQNTGELFF

J: TRBJ1-5
D: .
size: .
V: TRBV2
length: 14
DNA: TGTGCCAGCACTAACCCACTACAGGGCAAGCCCCAGCATTTT
CDR3: CASTNPLQGKPQHF

J: TRBJ1-3
D: .
size: .
V: TRBV5-1
length: 14
DNA: TGCGCCAGCAGCTTGGAAAGCTCTGGAAACACCATATATTTT
CDR3: CASSLESSGNTIYF

J: TRBJ2-3
D: .
size: .
V: TRBV19
length: 16
DNA: TGTGCCAGTAGTATCCAGGGACTCGCTTTCACAGATACGCAGTATTTT
CDR3: CASSIQGLAFTDTQYF

J: TRBJ2-1
D: .
size: .
V: TRBV10-2
length: 15
DNA: TGCGCCAGCTCTCCAGGACCTCGAGTGAACAATGAGCAGTTCTTC
CDR3: CASSPGPRVNNEQFF

J: TRBJ1-2
D: TRBD1
size: .
V: TRBV19
length: 14
DNA: TGTGCCAGTAGGAGGGACAGAGCTAACTATGGCTACACCTTC
CDR3: CASRRDRANYGYTF

J: TRBJ1-2
D: TRBD1
size: few
V: TRBV6-4
length: 15
DNA: TGTGCCAGCAGTGACCCGTTGGACAGGGTTGGTGGCTACACCTTC
CDR3: CASSDPLDRVGGYTF

J: TRBJ2-5
D: .
size: .
V: TRBV11-1
length: 14
DNA: TGTGCCAGCAGCTTGTCCGGGGTGAGAGAGACCCAGTACTTC
CDR3: CASSLSGVRETQYF

J: TRBJ2-3
D: .
size: .
V: TRBV6-1
length: 13
DNA: TGTGCCATGGGAGGTAGCTTCACAGATACGCAGTATTTT
CDR3: CAMGGSFTDTQYF

J: TRBJ1-5
D: .
size: few
V: TRBV7-9
length: 14
DNA: TGTGCCAGCAGCTTACAGGGGAGCAATCAGCCCCAGCATTTT
CDR3: CASSLQGSNQPQHF

J: TRBJ2-4
D: TRBD1
size: once
V: TRBV27
length: 17
DNA: TGTGCCAGCAGTTTAAGGGCCGGGACAGGGGATCGAAACATTCAGTACTTC
CDR3: CASSLRAGTGDRNIQYF

J: TRBJ2-7
D: TRBD1
size: .
V: TRBV29-1
length: 13
DNA: TGCAGCGTATCGGGACAGGGAGCCTACGAGCAGTACTTC
CDR3: CSVSGQGAYEQYF

J: TRBJ2-6
D: TRBD2
size: .
V: TRBV7-9
length: 18
DNA: TGTGCCAGCAGCCACGCTAGCGGGCCATTCTCTGGGGCCAACGTCCTGACTTTC
CDR3: CASSHASGPFSGANVLTF

J: TRBJ2-7
D: TRBD2
size: .
V: TRBV6-5
length: 15
DNA: TGTGCCAGCCGGGGGGGGCTAGCGCCCTCCTACGAGCAGTACTTC
CDR3: CASRGGLAPSYEQYF

J: TRBJ1-4
D: .
size: .
V: TRBV5-1
length: 17
DNA: TGCGCCAGCAGCCCTGGTTGGAGCCCGGGGGGGGATGAAAAACTGTTTTTT
CDR3: CASSPGWSPGGDEKLFF

J: TRBJ2-3
D: TRBD2
size: .
V: TRBV18
length: 15
DNA: TGTGCCAGCTCACCAAAGCGGGAGTACTCAGATACGCAGTATTTT
CDR3: CASSPKREYSDTQYF

J: TRBJ1-1
D: TRBD1
size: .
V: TRBV6-5
length: 13
DNA: TGTGCCAGCAGAACAGGGGGCGACACTGAAGCTTTCTTT
CDR3: CASRTGGDTEAFF

J: TRBJ1-1
D: .
size: .
V: TRBV19
length: 13
DNA: TGTGCCAGTAACGACTATGAGGGCACTAAGGCTTTCTTT
CDR3: CASNDYEGTKAFF

J: TRBJ2-1
D: TRBD2
size: .
V: TRBV4-1
length: 15
DNA: TGCGCCAGCAGCCAAGATTCAAGCGGGAGGTATGAGCAGTTCTTC
CDR3: CASSQDSSGRYEQFF

J: TRBJ2-6
D: .
size: .
V: TRBV18
length: 16
DNA: TGTGCCAGCTCACCACCGGACAGTTCTGGGGCCAACGTCCTGACTTTC
CDR3: CASSPPDSSGANVLTF

J: TRBJ1-2
D: TRBD1
size: .
V: TRBV6-1
length: 15
DNA: TGTGCCAGCCTACTACAGGGGGCTGGCCTCTATGGCTACACCTTC
CDR3: CASLLQGAGLYGYTF

J: TRBJ1-1
D: .
size: .
V: TRBV5-1
length: 15
DNA: TGCGCCAGCAGCTTAGTCCCGGCGGGGGACACTGAAGCTTTCTTT
CDR3: CASSLVPAGDTEAFF

J: TRBJ2-7
D: TRBD2
size: .
V: TRBV19
length: 14
DNA: TGTGCCAGTAGAAAGGGACTAGCCTCCTACGAGCAGTACTTC
CDR3: CASRKGLASYEQYF

J: TRBJ2-5
D: .
size: .
V: TRBV27
length: 12
DNA: TGTGCCAGCAGAGGAGCGGAAGAGACCCAGTACTTC
CDR3: CASRGAEETQYF

J: TRBJ2-3
D: .
size: .
V: TRBV6-1
length: 11
DNA: TGTGCCAGCAGCCACACAGATACGCAGTATTTT
CDR3: CASSHTDTQYF

J: TRBJ2-6
D: .
size: .
V: TRBV29-1
length: 16
DNA: TGCAGCGTGCGAGGGGGGGAAAGATCTGGGGCCAACGTCCTGACTTTC
CDR3: CSVRGGERSGANVLTF

J: TRBJ2-5
D: TRBD2
size: .
V: TRBV11-2
length: 17
DNA: TGTGCCAGCAGCCAGGGACTAGCGGGAGCCCTGCCCGAGACCCAGTACTTC
CDR3: CASSQGLAGALPETQYF

J: TRBJ2-2
D: TRBD1
size: .
V: TRBV11-3
length: 17
DNA: TGTGCCAGCAGCTTAGCTTCCGGGACAGGGAGGGTCGGGGAGCTGTTTTTT
CDR3: CASSLASGTGRVGELFF

J: TRBJ2-1
D: .
size: .
V: TRBV5-1
length: 16
DNA: TGCGCCAGCAGCCATACCGGGACTACAGGGGACAATGAGCAGTTCTTC
CDR3: CASSHTGTTGDNEQFF

J: TRBJ1-1
D: .
size: .
V: TRBV7-7
length: 13
DNA: TGTGCTAGCAGCTTAGGGGAGAACACTGAAGCTTTCTTT
CDR3: CASSLGENTEAFF

J: TRBJ2-5
D: .
size: .
V: TRBV28
length: 15
DNA: TGTGCCAGCAGCCCGACCGGGACGGTACAAGAGACCCAGTACTTC
CDR3: CASSPTGTVQETQYF

J: TRBJ1-2
D: .
size: .
V: TRBV7-2
length: 15
DNA: TGTGCCAGCAGCCCGTCTTGGGGCGTGGGCTATGGCTACACCTTC
CDR3: CASSPSWGVGYGYTF

J: TRBJ2-3
D: TRBD2
size: few
V: TRBV6-5
length: 16
DNA: TGTGCCAGCAGTTACAGCGGGGGCCCTCGCACAGATACGCAGTATTTT
CDR3: CASSYSGGPRTDTQYF

J: TRBJ1-3
D: .
size: .
V: TRBV2
length: 15
DNA: TGTGCCAGCAGTCTGACTGCGACCTCTGGAAACACCATATATTTT
CDR3: CASSLTATSGNTIYF

J: TRBJ2-7
D: TRBD2
size: .
V: TRBV6-5
length: 13
DNA: TGTGCCAGCAGTTATAGCGGGAGTGGTGAGCAGTACTTC
CDR3: CASSYSGSGEQYF

J: TRBJ1-2
D: .
size: .
V: TRBV18
length: 11
DNA: TGTGCCAGCTCAACGACCGGGGGCTACACCTTC
CDR3: CASSTTGGYTF

J: TRBJ2-7
D: TRBD1
size: .
V: TRBV11-2
length: 11
DNA: TGTGCCAGCGGGACAGTAAACGAGCAGTACTTC
CDR3: CASGTVNEQYF

J: TRBJ1-2
D: .
size: .
V: TRBV19
length: 14
DNA: TGTGCCAGTACTCCCGGGGACCTAAACTATGGCTACACCTTC
CDR3: CASTPGDLNYGYTF

J: TRBJ1-3
D: .
size: .
V: TRBV10-2
length: 16
DNA: TGCGCCAGCAGTGAGAGGGGGGTGGACTCTGGAAACACCATATATTTT
CDR3: CASSERGVDSGNTIYF

J: TRBJ2-5
D: .
size: .
V: TRBV4-2
length: 14
DNA: TGTGCCAGCAGCCAAGGTCAAGATCAGGAGACCCAGTACTTC
CDR3: CASSQGQDQETQYF

J: TRBJ1-2
D: TRBD1
size: .
V: TRBV6-1
length: 15
DNA: TGTGCCAGCAGTGGGGGAGACAGGGTAGTTACTGGCTACACCTTC
CDR3: CASSGGDRVVTGYTF

J: TRBJ2-1
D: .
size: .
V: TRBV28
length: 16
DNA: TGTGCCAGCAGTCCCCCAGGCGGGACGTCATGGGGTGAGCAGTTCTTC
CDR3: CASSPPGGTSWGEQFF

J: TRBJ1-5
D: .
size: few
V: TRBV19
length: 15
DNA: TGTGCCAGTAGTCCCGGCGGGGGGAAGGATCAGCCCCAGCATTTT
CDR3: CASSPGGGKDQPQHF

J: TRBJ1-5
D: .
size: .
V: TRBV27
length: 14
DNA: TGTGCCAGCAGTCTACAGGGTGTCAATCAGCCCCAGCATTTT
CDR3: CASSLQGVNQPQHF

J: TRBJ2-1
D: .
size: .
V: TRBV5-1
length: 19
DNA: TGCGCCAGCAGCTTGGCCGGGTTAGGGAGGCGGGAAGGGAAAAATGAGCAGTTCTTC
CDR3: CASSLAGLGRREGKNEQFF

J: TRBJ1-4
D: .
size: .
V: TRBV6-6
length: 12
DNA: TGTGCCAGCAGACAGTCTAATGAAAAACTGTTTTTT
CDR3: CASRQSNEKLFF

J: TRBJ1-3
D: TRBD1
size: .
V: TRBV5-4
length: 17
DNA: TGTGCCAGCAGCTTGGGGCACTCGACAGGGGCGGGAAACACCATATATTTT
CDR3: CASSLGHSTGAGNTIYF

J: TRBJ1-2
D: .
size: .
V: TRBV6-5
length: 14
DNA: TGTGCCAGCAGTCATCGACCGGCAGTAAGCGGCTACACCTTC
CDR3: CASSHRPAVSGYTF